A single TCR beta chain is shown here with its context. This record comes from a study of OX40 agonist ivuxolimab in advanced cancers. Profiled with immunoSEQ multiplex PCR; TCRdb holds only in-frame clones, not every one. The table lists about 80,000 clones, roughly nine tenths of them singletons. Germline CDR1 is SGHRS and CDR2 is YFSETQ. The CDR3 is 16 residues long. With V trimmed by 4 bases and J by 2 bases, 9 bases remained unmatched. The source of this sequence is an adult with an advanced solid tumor such as melanoma, head and neck, liver or kidney cancer. Material: CD4+ or CD8+ T cells sorted from blood, obtained in a trial of the OX40 agonist ivuxolimab. J is TRBJ1-5 and V is TRBV5-1; TRBD1 matches at 7 bases. CDR3 sequence: CASSPGSGGGNQPQHF. In nucleotides, the CDR3 is TGCGCCAGCAGCCCCGGGTCAGGGGGTGGCAATCAGCCCCAGCATTTT.